These T cell receptor beta chains were read from a single sample in a study of cytomegalovirus exposure and HLA in healthy donors. The repertoire was sequenced with immunoSEQ multiplex PCR; TCRdb's copy has only in-frame clones and lacks some. The table records 110,000 to 150,000 clones, about 81% of them present only once. Material: PBMCs. Receptor source: a man aged 25 to 40 in good health and CMV-seronegative. CDR3s include the opening cysteine and the closing phenylalanine or tryptophan. D genes are given only for firm matches. Not every row has a clone size; where given, it reads once, few, many or a size class.

j_gene | abundance | d_gene | v_gene | CDR3aa | CDR3nt
TRBJ2-3 | NA | NA | TRBV6-5 | CASSSLLSGDTQYF | TGTGCCAGCAGTTCTCTTCTTTCGGGAGATACGCAGTATTTT
TRBJ2-5 | NA | NA | TRBV9 | CASSVSVGRLLETQYF | TGTGCCAGCAGCGTATCGGTCGGGAGATTGTTAGAGACCCAGTACTTC
TRBJ2-3 | NA | TRBD1 | TRBV4-1 | CASSQGDSNTQYF | TGCGCCAGCAGCCAAGGGGACAGCAATACGCAGTATTTT
TRBJ1-2 | NA | NA | TRBV2 | CASSWGEGGYTF | TGTGCCAGCAGTTGGGGAGAGGGCGGCTACACCTTC
TRBJ1-5 | few | TRBD1 | TRBV27 | CASSTDRGQIQPQHF | TGTGCCAGCAGTACCGACAGGGGCCAGATTCAGCCCCAGCATTTT
TRBJ2-5 | few | NA | TRBV13 | CASSSRKTTETQYF | TGTGCCAGCAGCTCTAGGAAGACGACGGAGACCCAGTACTTC
TRBJ2-5 | NA | TRBD2 | TRBV7-6 | CASSLGRGGTQYF | TGTGCCAGCAGCTTAGGACGCGGGGGGACCCAGTACTTC
TRBJ1-5 | NA | NA | TRBV29-1 | CSVAVGGNQPQHF | TGCAGCGTCGCTGTAGGAGGCAATCAGCCCCAGCATTTT
TRBJ1-6 | few | TRBD1 | TRBV29-1 | CAVAVQGALNSPLHF | TGCGCCGTCGCAGTCCAGGGGGCGCTTAATTCACCCCTCCACTTT
TRBJ1-1 | few | NA | TRBV28 | CASTVGGAAEAFF | TGTGCCAGCACCGTTGGGGGGGCTGCTGAAGCTTTCTTT
TRBJ2-5 | NA | NA | TRBV9 | CASSQSGETQYF | TGTGCCAGCAGCCAGTCGGGAGAGACCCAGTACTTC
TRBJ2-5 | NA | NA | TRBV5-6 | CASSFSVSPETQYF | TGTGCCAGCAGCTTCTCGGTTAGCCCAGAGACCCAGTACTTC
TRBJ2-5 | NA | TRBD2 | TRBV10-3 | CAISEGEGGNTKTRSQYF | TGTGCCATCAGTGAAGGGGAGGGCGGGAATACCAAGACCCGAAGCCAGTACTTC
TRBJ2-7 | NA | NA | TRBV28 | CASNGARYEQYF | TGTGCCAGCAATGGGGCCCGTTACGAGCAGTACTTC